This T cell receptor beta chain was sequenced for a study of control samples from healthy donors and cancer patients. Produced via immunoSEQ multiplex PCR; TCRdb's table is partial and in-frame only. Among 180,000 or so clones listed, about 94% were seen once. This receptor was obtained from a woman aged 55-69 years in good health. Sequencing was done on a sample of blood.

The CDR3 loop is CASSPTGDYGYTF. CDR3 coding DNA: TGTGCCAGCTCACCTACAGGGGACTATGGCTACACCTTC. This chain links TRBV18 with TRBJ1-2, with 7 positions matching TRBD1. Per germline, CDR1 KGHSH and CDR2 LQKENI. Trimming took 3 bases from V and 3 from J; bases not matched to a gene: 1. CDR3 length: 13 residues.